These 10 T cell receptor beta chains came from one sample sequenced in a study of cytomegalovirus exposure and HLA in healthy donors. Sequencing used immunoSEQ multiplex PCR; TCRdb keeps in-frame clones, though not all of them. Among 180,000 or so clones listed, 70% to 85% were seen once. The sample consisted of PBMCs. All receptors derive from a woman under 40 in good health and CMV-seropositive.

DNA for the CDR3: TGTGCCAGTAGTACTAGCGGGCCTTCCACAGATACGCAGTATTTT. It yields the protein CASSTSGPSTDTQYF. The genes are TRBV19 and TRBJ2-3; TRBD2 agrees at 8 bases. Germline V CDR1 and CDR2: LNHDA, SQIVND (reference sequence). CDR3 length: 15 amino acids. The J segment lost 2 bases and the V segment lost 4 bases, leaving 5 bases of the junction unmatched.

This CDR3 reads CASSAHPGLAGGPETQYF. CDR3 DNA sequence: TGTGCCAGCAGTGCCCACCCGGGACTAGCGGGAGGGCCTGAGACCCAGTACTTC. The chain carries TRBV25-1 and TRBJ2-5; 16 bases agree with TRBD2. The germline V gene encodes CDR1 MGHDK and CDR2 SYGVNS. The CDR3 is 18 residues long. V lost 4 bases and J lost 5; bases outside the gene matches: 10.

V gene TRBV5-1 combines with J gene TRBJ2-7, with 11 bases fitting TRBD1. The germline CDR1 and CDR2 sequences are SGHRS and YFSETQ. V lost 4 bases to trimming and J lost 2 bases; unmatched junction nucleotides: 17. This CDR3 is built from 19 residues. CDR3 sequence reads: CASSPAGTGGRLGAYEQYF. Here the CDR3 DNA reads TGCGCCAGCAGCCCGGCTGGGACAGGGGGTCGACTAGGCGCCTACGAGCAGTACTTC.

This clone appeared once. The chain employs TRBV7-9 and TRBJ2-1, with TRBD2 identical over 9 bases. V lost 6 bases, J lost 10 bases, and 4 bases stayed unmatched. Germline CDR1 SEHNR, CDR2 FQNEAQ (reference sequence). This CDR3 is built from 12 residues. This chain's CDR3 is CASRPLAGEQFF. CDR3 DNA sequence: TGTGCCAGCAGACCTCTAGCGGGGGAGCAGTTCTTC. Using reference TRBV7-9 and TRBJ2-1 for the parts outside the CDR3, the full variable domain is DTGVSQNPRHKITKRGQNVTFRCDPISEHNRLYWYRQTLGQGPEFLTYFQNEAQLEKSRLLSDRFSAERPKGSFSTLEIQRTEQGDSAMYLCASRPLAGEQFFGPGTRLTVL.

This clone was observed once. The junction departs from germline at one end; a sequencing error may be responsible. This chain uses TRBV7-9 with TRBJ2-7; TRBD1 might be the D (7 bases). This CDR3 has 13 amino acids. CDR1 and CDR2 from the germline V gene are SEHNR and FQNEAQ (reference sequence). Here the CDR3 reads CASSWRDSYEQYF. CDR3 sequence (DNA): TGTGCCAGTAGCTGGCGGGACAGTTACGAGCAGTACTTC.

In DNA form, the CDR3 reads TGTGCCAGCAGCCCACCCCCGGGCAAAAACATTCAGTACTTC. It is translated as CASSPPPGKNIQYF. The chain carries TRBV13 and TRBJ2-4; the D is unclear. Trimming pared 5 bases from V and 3 bases from J, leaving 11 bases between. The CDR3 has 14 amino acids. Germline V gene lookup returns CDR1 PRHDT and CDR2 FYEKMQ (reference sequence). The whole variable domain, filled in from reference TRBV13 and TRBJ2-4, reads AAGVIQSPRHLIKEKRETATLKCYPIPRHDTVYWYQQGPGQDPQFLISFYEKMQSDKGSIPDRFSAQQFSDYHSELNMSSLELGDSALYFCASSPPPGKNIQYFGAGTRLSVL.

As concerns this clone: A read error may account for a junction end that differs from germline. V is TRBV6-1 and J is TRBJ1-2; TRBD1 matches at 7 bases. This CDR3 comprises 11 residues. Germline-derived CDR1 and CDR2 are MNHNS and SASEGT. In nucleotides, the CDR3 is TGTGCCAGCAGTGAGCTCGACAGGGAGTTCTTC. This translates into CASSELDREFF.

V and J are TRBV7-2 and TRBJ1-5, with D possibly matching TRBD1 (6 bases). Looked up from germline, CDR1 is SGHTA and CDR2 is FQGNSA. The CDR3 is 15 amino acids. Trimming took off 1 base at V and 3 bases at J, with 10 bases between the two ends. CDR3 protein: CASSLEGGFNQPQHF. The CDR3 DNA follows: TGTGCCAGCAGCTTAGAAGGGGGTTTCAATCAGCCCCAGCATTTT.

This chain links TRBV7-2 with TRBJ1-1; D unresolved. The CDR3 totals 15 residues. The germline CDR1 and CDR2 sequences are SGHTA and FQGNSA. V was shortened by 5 bases and J by 0 bases, with 13 bases between the two germline ends. The CDR3 DNA sequence: TGTGCCAGCAGCCCTAGACGCGCCATGAACACTGAAGCTTTCTTT. Translation gives CASSPRRAMNTEAFF.

The V gene is TRBV6-4, the J gene TRBJ2-3, with D perhaps matching TRBD2 (6 bases). Germline CDR1 is MRHNA and CDR2 is SNTAGT. The CDR3 is made up of 14 amino acids. The ends were cut back, 4 bases at V and 0 bases at J, with 8 bases in the middle. DNA for the CDR3: TGTGCCAGCAGTGTCGGGGGTAGCACAGATACGCAGTATTTT. It is translated as CASSVGGSTDTQYF.